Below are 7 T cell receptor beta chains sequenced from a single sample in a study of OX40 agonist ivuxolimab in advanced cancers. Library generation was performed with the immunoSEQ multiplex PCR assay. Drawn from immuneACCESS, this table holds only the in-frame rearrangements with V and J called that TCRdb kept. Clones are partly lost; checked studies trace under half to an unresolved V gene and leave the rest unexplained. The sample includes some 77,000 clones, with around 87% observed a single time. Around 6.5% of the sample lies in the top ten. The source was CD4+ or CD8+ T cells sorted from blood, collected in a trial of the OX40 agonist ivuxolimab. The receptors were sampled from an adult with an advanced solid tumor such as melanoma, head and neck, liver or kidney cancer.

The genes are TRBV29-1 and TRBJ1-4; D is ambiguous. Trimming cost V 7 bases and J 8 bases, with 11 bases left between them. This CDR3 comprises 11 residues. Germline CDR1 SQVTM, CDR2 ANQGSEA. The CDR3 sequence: CSGGSGEKLFF. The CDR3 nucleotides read TGCAGCGGGGGATCTGGGGAAAAACTGTTTTTT.

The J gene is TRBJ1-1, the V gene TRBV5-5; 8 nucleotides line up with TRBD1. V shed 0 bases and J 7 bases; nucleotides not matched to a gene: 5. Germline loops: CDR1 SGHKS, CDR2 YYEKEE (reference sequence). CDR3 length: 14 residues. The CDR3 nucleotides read TGTGCCAGCAGCTTGGCCCTCACAGGGGGTGAAGCTTTCTTT. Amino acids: CASSLALTGGEAFF.

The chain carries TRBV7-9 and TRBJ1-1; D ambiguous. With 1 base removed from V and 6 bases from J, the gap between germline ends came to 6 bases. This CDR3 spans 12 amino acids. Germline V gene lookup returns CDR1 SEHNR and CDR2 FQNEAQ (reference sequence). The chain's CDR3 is CASSLEIPEAFF. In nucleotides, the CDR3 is TGTGCCAGCAGCTTAGAAATTCCTGAAGCTTTCTTT.

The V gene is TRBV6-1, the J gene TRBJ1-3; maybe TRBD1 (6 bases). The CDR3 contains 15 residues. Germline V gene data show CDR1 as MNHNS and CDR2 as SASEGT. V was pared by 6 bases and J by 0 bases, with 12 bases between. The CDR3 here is CASRNQGRSGNTIYF. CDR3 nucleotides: TGTGCCAGCAGAAACCAGGGGCGCTCTGGAAACACCATATATTTT.

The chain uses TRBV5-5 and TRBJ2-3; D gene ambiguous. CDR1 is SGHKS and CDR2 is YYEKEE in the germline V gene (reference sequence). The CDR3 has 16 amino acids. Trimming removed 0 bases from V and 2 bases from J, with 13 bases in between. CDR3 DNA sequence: TGTGCCAGCAGCTTGGCATCCCAGGAGTACACAGATACGCAGTATTTT. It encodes CASSLASQEYTDTQYF.

Here the CDR3 reads CASSIPGTGGTGELFF. The CDR3 nucleotides are TGTGCCAGTAGTATCCCCGGGACAGGGGGCACCGGGGAGCTGTTTTTT. The rearrangement links TRBV19 to TRBJ2-2, with 11 bases fitting TRBD1. Unmatched junction bases numbered 4, after V lost 3 bases and J lost 4 bases. The CDR3 is made up of 16 amino acids. Germline-derived CDR1 and CDR2 are LNHDA and SQIVND (reference sequence).

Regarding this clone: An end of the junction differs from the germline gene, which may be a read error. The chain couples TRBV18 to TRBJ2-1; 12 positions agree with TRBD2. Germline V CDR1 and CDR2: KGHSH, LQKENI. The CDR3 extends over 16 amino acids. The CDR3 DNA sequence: TGTGCCAGCTCAGCACCGGGACTAGCGGGCGACAATGAGCAGTTCTTC. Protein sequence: CASSAPGLAGDNEQFF.